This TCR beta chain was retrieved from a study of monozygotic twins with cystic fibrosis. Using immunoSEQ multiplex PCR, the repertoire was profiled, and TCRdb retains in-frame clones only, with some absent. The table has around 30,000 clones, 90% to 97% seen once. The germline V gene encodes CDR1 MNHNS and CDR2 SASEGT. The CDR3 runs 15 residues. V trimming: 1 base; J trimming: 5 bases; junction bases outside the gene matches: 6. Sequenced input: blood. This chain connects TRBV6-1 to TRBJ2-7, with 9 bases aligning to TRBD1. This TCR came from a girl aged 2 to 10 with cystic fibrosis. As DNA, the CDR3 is TGTGCCAGCAGTGAAGGTAGGGACAGGGCACACGAGCAGTACTTC. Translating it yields CASSEGRDRAHEQYF.